This T cell receptor (beta chain) was observed in a study of early T cells in non-severe SARS-CoV-2 infection (dated by TCRdb to the early 2020s). Turning to the overall study: Bulk RNA from unsorted whole blood was used for TCR sequencing, so alpha and beta chains could not be paired.

The CDR3 runs 17 residues from the cysteine to the phenylalanine. Only the CDR3 DNA stays, 51 bases, in frame from base 1. CDR1 is given as SGHAT and CDR2 as FQNNGV, both from the germline V gene. The junction shows trimming of 1 base on V and 9 bases on J, plus 19 bases between the germline ends. This clonotype appeared a few times. It lacks a known antigen. One base away there is no much larger clone; base qualities are not given. Libraries came from 5' RACE. Sequencing took place on a NextSeq 500. Unique molecular identifiers were attached to individual cDNA molecules in the TCR library protocol so that sequencing error and PCR bias could be corrected. Sequencing covered both TCR alpha and beta chains, and within each sample the abundances of alpha and beta sequences were tightly co-correlated. The original methods were these. V gene, J gene and CDR3 annotation of TCR sequences was performed with Decombinator V4. TCRs were defined as expanded if a significant change between any two time points was detected under a Poisson model with p below 0.0001. TCR abundances were normalised to the total number of TCRs sequenced in each sample and reported as counts per million. MAIT TCRs were defined by TRAV1-2 paired with TRAJ12, TRAJ20 or TRAJ33, and iNKT TCRs by TRAV10 paired with TRAJ18. A search of VDJdb, accessed on 1 November 2021, was run for TCRs annotated to CMV, EBV and SARS-CoV-2, with TCRs annotated for multiple antigens excluded. TCRdb cleaned the public reads at Q25 with fastp, built clones with MiXCR and kept in-frame beta chains. Rows with one shared CDR3 protein collapse into an entry with the most common genes and DNA. In this record, the V and J calls reflect TCRdb's handling and not the investigators' own analysis. The sample has about 59,000 distinct CDR3 sequences on record, around 13% of them singletons. Of the sample, more than 1.1% falls within the top ten clones.

Results the study describes overall, beyond this receptor: VDJdb matching was skewed toward anti-spike CD8 responses, so virus-specific expansions were likely underestimated and private and CD4 specificities were missed.

A case-control design nested within a healthcare worker cohort in London, UK, was used, with weekly nasopharyngeal swab PCR tests and blood sampling performed. Healthcare workers were enrolled in the week of the UK lockdown, from 23 to 31 March 2020, and were followed every week for up to roughly 15 weeks. The sequencing input was whole blood. Rearrangement joined TRBV11-2 to TRBJ1-6; the D segment could be TRBD1, given 5 matching bases. The receptor was isolated from an adult who was a healthcare worker with PCR-confirmed SARS-CoV-2 infection or an uninfected control (not recorded which). In nucleotides, the sequence is TGTGCCAGCAGCTTAGTGGGAACCGGGACCAAACCTTCACCCCTCCACTTT. Its protein is CASSLVGTGTKPSPLHF.